The 10 T cell receptor beta chains in this list originate from one sample, sequenced in a study of blood T cell repertoires in COVID-19. Using immunoSEQ multiplex PCR, the repertoire was profiled, and TCRdb retains in-frame clones only, with some absent. The sample yields about 310,000 clones, 89% seen once. Specimen: PBMCs or T cells enriched from blood (not recorded which). The receptors were gathered from a woman aged 35 to 49 who had recovered from COVID-19.

The gene calls are TRBV27 and TRBJ1-1; 8 nucleotides align to TRBD1. Germline-derived CDR1 and CDR2 are MNHEY and SMNVEV (reference sequence). The CDR3 covers 16 residues. V lost 7 bases, J lost 4 bases, and 14 bases stayed unmatched. The chain's CDR3 is CASTADRELFGTEAFF. The CDR3 DNA reads as TGTGCCAGCACAGCGGACAGGGAGTTGTTCGGCACTGAAGCTTTCTTT.

The chain links TRBV18 to TRBJ1-2; no firm D call. Germline V gene sequence: CDR1 KGHSH, CDR2 LQKENI. V lost 4 bases and J 8 bases, leaving 17 bases between the germline ends. The CDR3 totals 14 residues. The CDR3 nucleotides are TGTGCCAGCTCACGGGTCCGGAAAGAGGAGGGCTACACCTTC. Its translation is CASSRVRKEEGYTF.

Concerning this clone itself: One junction end does not reproduce the germline sequence, and a read error may be involved. V usage is TRBV7-7 and J usage is TRBJ2-3, with 7 bases fitting TRBD2. In germline, CDR1 is SSHAT, CDR2 FNYEAQ (reference sequence). This CDR3 is 15 amino acids long. The CDR3 region is CASSLGLADTDTQYF. The CDR3 nucleotides read TGTGCTAGCAGCTTGGGGCTAGCGGACACAGATACGCAGTATTTT. Full variable domain (rest looked up from reference TRBV7-7 and TRBJ2-3): GAGVSQSPRYKVTKRGQDVTLRCDPISSHATLYWYQQALGQGPEFLTYFNYEAQPDKSGLPSDRFSAERPEGSISTLTIQRTEQRDSAMYRCASSLGLADTDTQYFGPGTRLTVL.

This clone was found once. V gene TRBV11-2 combines with J gene TRBJ2-1, with 12 bases that match TRBD2. The CDR3 is 19 residues long. Germline V CDR1 and CDR2: SGHAT, FQNNGV. Trimming cost V 5 bases and J 0 bases; bases outside gene matches: 11. In DNA form, the CDR3 reads TGTGCCAGCAGCCTCACCGGGACTAGCGGGCGCAGCTCCTACAATGAGCAGTTCTTC. It codes for CASSLTGTSGRSSYNEQFF.

This chain connects TRBV3-1 (or the pseudogene TRBV3-2) to TRBJ2-5; 11 bases fit TRBD1. The CDR3 is 15 residues long. V was pared by 5 bases and J by 4 bases, with 6 bases of the junction left unmatched. Germline V gene lookup returns CDR1 LGHDT and CDR2 YNNKEL (reference sequence). The CDR3 nucleotides read TGTGCCAGCAGCACCACTGGGACAGGGGGAGAGACCCAGTACTTC. Translation: CASSTTGTGGETQYF.

The rearrangement links TRBV29-1 to TRBJ1-4; maybe TRBD1 (6 bases). V shed 6 bases and J shed 8 bases, with 16 bases lying between them. The CDR3 has 13 amino acids. Germline values: CDR1 SQVTM, CDR2 ANQGSEA. In DNA form, the CDR3 reads TGCAGCGTGCTACAGGGTTCGGGGGAAAAACTGTTTTTT. Its translation: CSVLQGSGEKLFF.

This chain connects TRBV12-2 to TRBJ1-5; the table names TRBD1, a call not compared with the DNA. TRBV12-2 is reported as a pseudogene. The CDR3 contains 20 residues. In DNA, the CDR3 is TGTGCAAGTCGCTTAGCTGTTCGGACAGGGAATGAGGATGGCAATCAGCCCCAGCATTTT. As protein: CASRLAVRTGNEDGNQPQHF.

V gene TRBV29-1 combines with J gene TRBJ2-1; 8 nucleotides align to TRBD2. V shed 3 bases, J shed 4 bases, and the junction held 5 bases outside the gene matches. CDR1 is SQVTM and CDR2 is ANQGSEA in the germline V gene. This CDR3 contains 14 residues. As DNA, the CDR3 is TGCAGCGTTGAGCACCGGGAGGGGTACAATGAGCAGTTCTTC. Translating it yields CSVEHREGYNEQFF.

This clone was observed a few times. The V call is TRBV18, the J call TRBJ1-1; 11 bases line up with TRBD1. J lost 5 bases, V lost 3 bases, and 8 bases had no gene match. CDR3 length equals 16 residues. Germline assignment: CDR1 KGHSH and CDR2 LQKENI. CDR3 sequence (DNA): TGTGCCAGCTCACCCAACGGACAGGGGGCTGAAACTGAAGCTTTCTTT. As protein: CASSPNGQGAETEAFF.

Remarks on this clone: A junction boundary mismatches the germline segment, possibly from a read error. This chain joins TRBV7-7 and TRBJ2-5; 9 bases are a match to TRBD2. Germline V lookup: CDR1 SSHAT, CDR2 FNYEAQ (reference sequence). This CDR3 comprises 15 residues. The CDR3 region is CASSLAAGGQETQYF. The CDR3 nucleotides are TGTGCTAGCAGCTTAGCAGCGGGGGGCCAAGAGACCCAGTACTTC.